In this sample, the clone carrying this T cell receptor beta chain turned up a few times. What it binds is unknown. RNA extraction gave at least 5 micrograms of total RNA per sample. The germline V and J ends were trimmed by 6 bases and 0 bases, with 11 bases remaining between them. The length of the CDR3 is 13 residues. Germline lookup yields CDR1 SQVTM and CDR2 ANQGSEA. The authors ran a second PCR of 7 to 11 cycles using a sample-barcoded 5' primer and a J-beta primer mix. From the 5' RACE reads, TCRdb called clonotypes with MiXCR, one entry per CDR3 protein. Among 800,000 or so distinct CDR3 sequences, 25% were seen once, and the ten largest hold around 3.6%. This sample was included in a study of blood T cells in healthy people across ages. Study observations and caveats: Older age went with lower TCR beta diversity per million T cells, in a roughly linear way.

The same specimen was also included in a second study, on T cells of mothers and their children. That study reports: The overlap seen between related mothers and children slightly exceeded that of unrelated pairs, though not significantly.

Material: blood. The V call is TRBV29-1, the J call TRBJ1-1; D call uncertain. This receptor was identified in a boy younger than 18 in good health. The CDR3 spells CSVGRLLNTEAFF. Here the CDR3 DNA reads TGCAGCGTGGGGAGACTGCTGAACACTGAAGCTTTCTTT.